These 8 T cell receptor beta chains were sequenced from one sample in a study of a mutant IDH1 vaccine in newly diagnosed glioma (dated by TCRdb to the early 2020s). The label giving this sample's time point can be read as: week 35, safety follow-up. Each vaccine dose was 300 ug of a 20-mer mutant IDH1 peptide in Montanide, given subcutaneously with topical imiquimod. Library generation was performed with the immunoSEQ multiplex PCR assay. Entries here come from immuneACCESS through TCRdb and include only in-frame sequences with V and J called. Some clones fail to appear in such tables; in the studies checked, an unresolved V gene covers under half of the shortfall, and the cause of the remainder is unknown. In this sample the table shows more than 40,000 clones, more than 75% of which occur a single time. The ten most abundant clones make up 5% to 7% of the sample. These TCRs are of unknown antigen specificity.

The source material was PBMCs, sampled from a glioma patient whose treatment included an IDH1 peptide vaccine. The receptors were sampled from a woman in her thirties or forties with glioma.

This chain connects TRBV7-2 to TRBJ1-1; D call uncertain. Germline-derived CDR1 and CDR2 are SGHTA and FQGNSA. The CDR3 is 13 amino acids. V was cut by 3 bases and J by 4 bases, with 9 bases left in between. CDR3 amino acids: CASSFFEVTEAFF. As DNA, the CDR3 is TGTGCCAGCAGCTTTTTTGAGGTCACTGAAGCTTTCTTT. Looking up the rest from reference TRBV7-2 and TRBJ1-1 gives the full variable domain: GAGVSQSPSNKVTEKGKDVELRCDPISGHTALYWYRQSLGQGLEFLIYFQGNSAPDKSGLPSDRFSAERTGGSVSTLTIQRTQQEDSAVYLCASSFFEVTEAFFGQGTRLTVV.

In nucleotides, the CDR3 is TGTGCCAGCAGTGCTTACAATGAGCAGTTCTTC. This translates into CASSAYNEQFF. The chain uses TRBV25-1 and TRBJ2-1; D gene unclear. Trimming removed 4 bases from V and 4 bases from J, with 2 bases in between. The germline CDR1 and CDR2 sequences are MGHDK and SYGVNS. The CDR3 has 11 amino acids.

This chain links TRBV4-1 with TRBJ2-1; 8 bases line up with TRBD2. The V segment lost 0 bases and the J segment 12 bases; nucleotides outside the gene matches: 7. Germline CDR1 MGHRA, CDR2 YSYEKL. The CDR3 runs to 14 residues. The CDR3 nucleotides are TGCGCCAGCAGCCAAGATATGCAGCGGGGGAGGCAGTTCTTC. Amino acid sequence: CASSQDMQRGRQFF.

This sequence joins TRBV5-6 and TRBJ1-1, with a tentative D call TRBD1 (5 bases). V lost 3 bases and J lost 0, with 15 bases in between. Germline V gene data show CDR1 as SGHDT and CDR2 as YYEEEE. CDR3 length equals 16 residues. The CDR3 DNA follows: TGTGCCAGCAGCTGGCGACAGCCTCGAATGAACACTGAAGCTTTCTTT. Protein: CASSWRQPRMNTEAFF.

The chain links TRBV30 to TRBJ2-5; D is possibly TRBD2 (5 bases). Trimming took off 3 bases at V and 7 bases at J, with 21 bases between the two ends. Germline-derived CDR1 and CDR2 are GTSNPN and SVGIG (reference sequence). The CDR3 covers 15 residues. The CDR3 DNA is TGTGCCTGGAGCCGACTCTCCGGGAACGCCGGGACCCAGTACTTC. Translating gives CAWSRLSGNAGTQYF.

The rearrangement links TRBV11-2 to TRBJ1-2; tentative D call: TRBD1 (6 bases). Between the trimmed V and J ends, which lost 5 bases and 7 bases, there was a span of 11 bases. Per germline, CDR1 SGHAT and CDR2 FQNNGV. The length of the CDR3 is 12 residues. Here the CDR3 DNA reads TGTGCCAGCAGCCTCGGACAGCTTGGCTACACCTTC. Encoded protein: CASSLGQLGYTF.

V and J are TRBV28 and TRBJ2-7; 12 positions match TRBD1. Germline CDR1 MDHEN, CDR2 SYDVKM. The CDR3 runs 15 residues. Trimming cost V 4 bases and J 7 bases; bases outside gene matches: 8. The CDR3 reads CASSSSGQGAMEQYF. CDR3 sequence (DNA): TGTGCCAGCAGTTCCTCGGGACAGGGGGCGATGGAGCAGTACTTC.

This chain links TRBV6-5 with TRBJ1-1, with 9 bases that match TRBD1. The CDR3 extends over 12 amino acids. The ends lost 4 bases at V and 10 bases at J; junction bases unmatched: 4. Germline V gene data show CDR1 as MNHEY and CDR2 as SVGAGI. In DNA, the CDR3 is TGTGCCAGCAGTTCACGGACAGGGGTAGCTTTCTTT. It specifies CASSSRTGVAFF.